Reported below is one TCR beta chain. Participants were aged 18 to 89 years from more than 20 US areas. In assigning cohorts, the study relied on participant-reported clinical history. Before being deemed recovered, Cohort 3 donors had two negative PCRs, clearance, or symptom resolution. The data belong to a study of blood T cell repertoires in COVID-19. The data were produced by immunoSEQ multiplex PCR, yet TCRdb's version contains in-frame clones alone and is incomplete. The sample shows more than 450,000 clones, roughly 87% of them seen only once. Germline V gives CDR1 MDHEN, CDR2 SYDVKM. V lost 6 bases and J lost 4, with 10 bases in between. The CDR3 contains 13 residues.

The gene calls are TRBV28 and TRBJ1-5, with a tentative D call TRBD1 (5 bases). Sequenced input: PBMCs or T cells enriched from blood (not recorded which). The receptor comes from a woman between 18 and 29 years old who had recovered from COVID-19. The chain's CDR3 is CASRPDSNQPQHF. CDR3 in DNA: TGTGCCAGCAGGCCTGACAGTAATCAGCCCCAGCATTTT.